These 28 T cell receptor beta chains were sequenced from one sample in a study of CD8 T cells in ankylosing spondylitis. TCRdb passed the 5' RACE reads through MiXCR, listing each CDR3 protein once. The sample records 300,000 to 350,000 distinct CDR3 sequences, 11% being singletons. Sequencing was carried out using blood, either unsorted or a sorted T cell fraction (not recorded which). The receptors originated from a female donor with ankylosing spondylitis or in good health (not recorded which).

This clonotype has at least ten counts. The CDR3 DNA reads TGCGCCAGCAGCCTCAGGAAGGGAATGGGCGCAGATACGCAGTATTTT. Protein: CASSLRKGMGADTQYF. The rearrangement links TRBV5-1 to TRBJ2-3; D gene uncertain. This CDR3 region has 16 residues. V shed 4 bases and J shed 4 bases, with 19 bases lying between them. CDR1 SGHRS and CDR2 YFSETQ come from the germline V gene.

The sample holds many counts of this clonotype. For the CDR3, the DNA is TGCAGTGCATTCGGACAGTACAATGAGCAGTTCTTC. Translation gives CSAFGQYNEQFF. V and J are TRBV20-1 and TRBJ2-1; D perhaps matches TRBD1 (6 bases). The V gene's germline CDR1 is DFQATT and CDR2 SNEGSKA (reference sequence). This CDR3 has 12 residues. V shed 6 bases and J shed 4 bases, with 10 bases lying between them.

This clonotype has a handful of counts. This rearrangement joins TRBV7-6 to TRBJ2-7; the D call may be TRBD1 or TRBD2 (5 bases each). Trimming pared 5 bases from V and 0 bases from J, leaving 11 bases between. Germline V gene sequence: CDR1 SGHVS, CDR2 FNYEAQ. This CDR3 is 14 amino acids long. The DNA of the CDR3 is TGTGCCAGCAGCGATCGGGGCCACTCCTACGAGCAGTACTTC. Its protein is CASSDRGHSYEQYF. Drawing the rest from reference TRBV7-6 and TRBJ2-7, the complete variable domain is GAGVSQSPRYKVTKRGQDVALRCDPISGHVSLYWYRQALGQGPEFLTYFNYEAQQDKSGLPNDRFSAERPEGSISTLTIQRTEQRDSAMYRCASSDRGHSYEQYFGPGTRLTVT.

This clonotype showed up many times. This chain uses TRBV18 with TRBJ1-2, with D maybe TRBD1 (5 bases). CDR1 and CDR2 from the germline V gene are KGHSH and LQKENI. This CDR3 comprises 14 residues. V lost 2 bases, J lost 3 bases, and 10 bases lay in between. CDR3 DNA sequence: TGTGCCAGCTCACCAGCCAGGGAGGACTATGGCTACACCTTC. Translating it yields CASSPAREDYGYTF.

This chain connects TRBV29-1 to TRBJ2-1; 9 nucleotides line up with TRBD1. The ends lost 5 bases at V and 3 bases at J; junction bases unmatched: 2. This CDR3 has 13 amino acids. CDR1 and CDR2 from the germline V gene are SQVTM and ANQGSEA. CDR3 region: CSVRDRDYNEQFF. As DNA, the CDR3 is TGCAGCGTTCGGGACAGGGACTACAATGAGCAGTTCTTC.

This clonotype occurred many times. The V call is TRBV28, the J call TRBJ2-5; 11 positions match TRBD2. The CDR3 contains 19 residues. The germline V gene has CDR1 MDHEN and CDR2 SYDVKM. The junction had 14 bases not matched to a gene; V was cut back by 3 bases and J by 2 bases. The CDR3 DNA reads TGTGCCAGCAGTTTCATCACTCAGACTAGCGGGATGCCACAAGAGACCCAGTACTTC. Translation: CASSFITQTSGMPQETQYF.

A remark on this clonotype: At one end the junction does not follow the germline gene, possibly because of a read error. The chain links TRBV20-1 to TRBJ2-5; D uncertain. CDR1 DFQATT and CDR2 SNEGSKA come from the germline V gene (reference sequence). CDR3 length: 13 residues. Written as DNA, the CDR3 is TGCAGTGCCAGAGTCCCCCCCCAAGAGACCCAGTACTTC. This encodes CSARVPPQETQYF.

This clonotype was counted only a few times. CDR3 loop: CAISDLRGTFF. As DNA, the CDR3 is TGTGCCATCAGCGACCTCCGGGGTACTTTCTTT. The V call is TRBV10-3, the J call TRBJ1-1, with D hard to call. V was clipped by 6 bases and J by 12 bases, with 14 bases between them. The CDR3 has 11 residues. Germline V lookup: CDR1 ENHRY, CDR2 SYGVKD.

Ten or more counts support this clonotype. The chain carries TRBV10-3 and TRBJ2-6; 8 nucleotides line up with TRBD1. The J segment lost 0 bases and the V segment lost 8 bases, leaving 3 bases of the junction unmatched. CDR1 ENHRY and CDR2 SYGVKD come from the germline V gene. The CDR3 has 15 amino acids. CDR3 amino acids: CAIWDRPSGANVLTF. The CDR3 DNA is TGTGCCATCTGGGACAGGCCCTCTGGGGCCAACGTCCTGACTTTC.

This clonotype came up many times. CDR3 sequence reads: CATRLEGGRTDTQYF. CDR3 in DNA: TGTGCCACCCGCCTGGAGGGGGGCCGCACAGATACGCAGTATTTT. The chain joins TRBV10-3 to TRBJ2-3; possibly TRBD1 or TRBD2 for D (6 bases each). The V end was cut by 10 bases, the J end by 1 base, with 18 bases between. The CDR3 is 15 residues long. Per germline, CDR1 ENHRY and CDR2 SYGVKD.

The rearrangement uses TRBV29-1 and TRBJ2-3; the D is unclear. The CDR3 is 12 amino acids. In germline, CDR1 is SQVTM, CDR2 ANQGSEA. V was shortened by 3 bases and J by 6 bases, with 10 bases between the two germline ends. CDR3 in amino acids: CSVENSADTQYF. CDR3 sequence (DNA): TGCAGCGTTGAGAATTCGGCGGATACGCAGTATTTT.

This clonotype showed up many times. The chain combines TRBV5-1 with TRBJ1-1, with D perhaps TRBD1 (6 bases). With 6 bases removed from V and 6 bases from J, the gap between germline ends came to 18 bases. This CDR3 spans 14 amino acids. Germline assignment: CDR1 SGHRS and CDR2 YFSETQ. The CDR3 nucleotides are TGCGCCAGCAAAAAAGGGCAGGGGTTGTCTGAAGCTTTCTTT. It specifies CASKKGQGLSEAFF.

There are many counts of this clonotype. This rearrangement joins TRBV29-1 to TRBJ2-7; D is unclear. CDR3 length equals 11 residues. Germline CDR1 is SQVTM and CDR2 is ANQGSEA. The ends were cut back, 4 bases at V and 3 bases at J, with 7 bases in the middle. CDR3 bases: TGCAGCGTTGGCTTGGACTACGAGCAGTACTTC. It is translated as CSVGLDYEQYF.

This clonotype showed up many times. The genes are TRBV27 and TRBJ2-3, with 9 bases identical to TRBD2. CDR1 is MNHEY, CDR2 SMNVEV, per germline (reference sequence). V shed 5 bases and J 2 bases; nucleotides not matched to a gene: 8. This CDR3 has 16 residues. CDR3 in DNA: TGTGCCAGCAGTCCAGGACTAGCGCCGGCCACAGATACGCAGTATTTT. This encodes CASSPGLAPATDTQYF.

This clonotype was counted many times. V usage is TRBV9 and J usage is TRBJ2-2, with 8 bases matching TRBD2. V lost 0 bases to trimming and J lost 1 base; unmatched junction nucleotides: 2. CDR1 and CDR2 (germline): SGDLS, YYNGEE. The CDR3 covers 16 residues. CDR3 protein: CASSVESGGNTGELFF. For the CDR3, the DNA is TGTGCCAGCAGCGTAGAGAGCGGGGGGAACACCGGGGAGCTGTTTTTT.

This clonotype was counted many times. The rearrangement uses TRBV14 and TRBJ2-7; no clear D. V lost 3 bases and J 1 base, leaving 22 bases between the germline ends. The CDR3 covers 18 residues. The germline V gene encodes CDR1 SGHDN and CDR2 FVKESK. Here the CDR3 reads CASSHAGDKQLPSYEQYF. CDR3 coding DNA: TGTGCCAGCAGCCACGCTGGTGATAAACAACTCCCTTCCTACGAGCAGTACTTC.

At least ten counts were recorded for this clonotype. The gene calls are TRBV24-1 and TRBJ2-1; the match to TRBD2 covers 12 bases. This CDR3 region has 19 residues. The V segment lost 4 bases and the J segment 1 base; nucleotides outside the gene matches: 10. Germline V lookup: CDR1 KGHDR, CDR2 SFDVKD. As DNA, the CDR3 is TGTGCCACCAGTGACCCCGGGACTAGCGGGTCAGGATCCTACAATGAGCAGTTCTTC. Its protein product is CATSDPGTSGSGSYNEQFF.

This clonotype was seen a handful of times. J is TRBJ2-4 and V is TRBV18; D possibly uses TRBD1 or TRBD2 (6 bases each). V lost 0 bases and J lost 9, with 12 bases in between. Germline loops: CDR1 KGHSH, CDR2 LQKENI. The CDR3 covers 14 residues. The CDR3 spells CASSPPGGTGIQYF. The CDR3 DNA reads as TGTGCCAGCTCACCACCAGGGGGGACCGGCATTCAGTACTTC.

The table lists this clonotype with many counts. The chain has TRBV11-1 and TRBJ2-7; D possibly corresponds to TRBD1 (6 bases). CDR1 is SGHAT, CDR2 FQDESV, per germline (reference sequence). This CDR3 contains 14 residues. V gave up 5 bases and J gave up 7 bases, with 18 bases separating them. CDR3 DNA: TGTGCCAGCAGCCTCCCTGGGGGCCCGTTTGAGCAGTACTTC. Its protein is CASSLPGGPFEQYF.

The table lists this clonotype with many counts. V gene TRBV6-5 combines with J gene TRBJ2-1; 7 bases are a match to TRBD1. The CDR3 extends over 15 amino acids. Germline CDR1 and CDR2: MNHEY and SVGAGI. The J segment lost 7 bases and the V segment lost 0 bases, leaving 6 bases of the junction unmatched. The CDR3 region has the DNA TGTGCCAGCAGTTACTCGAACAGGGGCATTAATGAGCAGTTCTTC. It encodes CASSYSNRGINEQFF.

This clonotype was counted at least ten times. In DNA, the CDR3 is TGTGCCACTGCGGGAGGGCCGGAATACAATGAGCAGTTCTTC. It encodes CATAGGPEYNEQFF. The chain employs TRBV15 and TRBJ2-1; 9 nucleotides agree with TRBD2. Germline lookup yields CDR1 LNHNV and CDR2 YYDKDF (reference sequence). This CDR3 region has 14 residues. V trimming: 9 bases; J trimming: 4 bases; junction bases outside the gene matches: 7.

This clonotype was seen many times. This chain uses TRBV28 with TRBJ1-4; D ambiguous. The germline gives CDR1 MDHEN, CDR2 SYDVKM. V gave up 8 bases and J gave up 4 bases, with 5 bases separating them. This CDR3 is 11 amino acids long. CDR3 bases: TGTGCCAGCTCACATAATGAAAAACTGTTTTTT. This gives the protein CASSHNEKLFF. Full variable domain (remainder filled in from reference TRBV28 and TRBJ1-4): DVKVTQSSRYLVKRTGEKVFLECVQDMDHENMFWYRQDPGLGLRLIYFSYDVKMKEKGDIPEGYSVSREKKERFSLILESASTNQTSMYLCASSHNEKLFFGSGTQLSVL.

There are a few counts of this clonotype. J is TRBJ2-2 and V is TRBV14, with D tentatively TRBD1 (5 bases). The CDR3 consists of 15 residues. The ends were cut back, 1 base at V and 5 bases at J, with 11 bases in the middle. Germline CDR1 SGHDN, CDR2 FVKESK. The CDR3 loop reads CASSQVRGGTGELFF. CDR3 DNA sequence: TGTGCCAGCAGCCAAGTAAGGGGTGGAACCGGGGAGCTGTTTTTT.

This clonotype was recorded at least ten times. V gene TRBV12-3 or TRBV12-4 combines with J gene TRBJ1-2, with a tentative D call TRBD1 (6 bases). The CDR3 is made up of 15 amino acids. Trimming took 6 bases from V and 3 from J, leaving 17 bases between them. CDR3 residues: CASSLGGGAYYGYTF. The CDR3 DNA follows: TGTGCCAGCAGCCTAGGCGGGGGGGCGTACTATGGCTACACCTTC.

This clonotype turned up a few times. This CDR3 reads CSLQRGGDTEAFF. DNA of the CDR3: TGCAGCCTACAGAGGGGGGGCGACACTGAAGCTTTCTTT. The chain uses TRBV29-1 and TRBJ1-1; D possibly corresponds to TRBD1 (6 bases). The CDR3 runs 13 residues. The germline V gene encodes CDR1 SQVTM and CDR2 ANQGSEA. Trimming took off 8 bases at V and 3 bases at J, with 16 bases between the two ends.

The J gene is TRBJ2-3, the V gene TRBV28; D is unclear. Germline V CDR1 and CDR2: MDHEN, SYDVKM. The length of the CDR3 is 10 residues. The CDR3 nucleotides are TGTGCTAGGGCCCGGGATACGCAGTATTTT. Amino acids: CARARDTQYF.

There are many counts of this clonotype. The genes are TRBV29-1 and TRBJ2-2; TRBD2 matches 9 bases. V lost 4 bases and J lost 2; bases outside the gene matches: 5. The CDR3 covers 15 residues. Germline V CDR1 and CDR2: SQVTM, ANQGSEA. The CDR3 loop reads CSVVGSGSNTGELFF. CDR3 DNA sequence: TGCAGCGTTGTGGGTAGCGGGAGCAACACCGGGGAGCTGTTTTTT.

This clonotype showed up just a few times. In DNA, the CDR3 is TGCAGTGCGAGCTTGGCAGAAATTCTTACCGGGGAGCTGTTTTTT. Translation: CSASLAEILTGELFF. The chain couples TRBV20-1 to TRBJ2-2; no firm D call. The germline gives CDR1 DFQATT, CDR2 SNEGSKA (reference sequence). The CDR3 loop spans 15 amino acids. With 6 bases removed from V and 5 bases from J, the gap between germline ends came to 19 bases.